Sequencing of this T cell receptor (beta chain) was carried out in a study of blood T cell repertoires in COVID-19. Study information: Acute-phase and convalescent COVID-19 samples originated in the United States, Italy and Spain. The analysed material was cDNA or gDNA that came from T cells, B-cell-depleted T cells, or PBMCs.

In the original workflow: How many nucleated cells were present was estimated from reference gene primer amplification. The table came from immunoSEQ multiplex PCR; TCRdb's copy has only in-frame clones and leaves some out. That table gives V, J and clone size, and the DNA gave D and trimming. Of around 46,000 clones listed, roughly 82% are singletons. Germline assignment: CDR1 SGHRS and CDR2 YFSETQ. The CDR3 is 15 amino acids. V gave up 2 bases and J gave up 1 base; unmatched junction bases: 4. Sequencing used peripheral blood. The chain is built from TRBV5-1 and TRBJ1-2; TRBD1 matches 8 bases. This receptor was taken from a man aged 35-49 years with acute or convalescent COVID-19. The CDR3 coding sequence is TGCGCCAGCAGCTTCACGGACAGGGTTAACTATGGCTACACCTTC. This codes for CASSFTDRVNYGYTF.